One sample yielded the 5 T cell receptor beta chains listed below, sequenced in a study of CD8 T cells in ankylosing spondylitis. Each CDR3 protein is one row after TCRdb ran MiXCR on the 5' RACE reads. This sample has around 7,500 distinct CDR3 sequences, with around 8.2% found just once. Sequenced input: blood, either unsorted or a sorted T cell fraction (not recorded which). The receptors originated from a male donor with ankylosing spondylitis or in good health (not recorded which).

This clonotype counts as medium-sized (0.01 to 0.1%). The J gene is TRBJ2-5, the V gene TRBV9; 11 positions match TRBD2. The CDR3 runs 14 residues. J lost 4 bases, V lost 3 bases, and 2 bases had no gene match. Germline V lookup: CDR1 SGDLS, CDR2 YYNGEE. In nucleotides, the CDR3 is TGTGCCAGCAGCGCGGGGACTAGCGGAGAGACCCAGTACTTC. Amino acids: CASSAGTSGETQYF.

This clonotype is labeled medium-sized. The chain couples TRBV9 to TRBJ1-1; 9 nucleotides align to TRBD1. The V segment lost 6 bases and the J segment 4 bases; nucleotides outside the gene matches: 10. The germline gives CDR1 SGDLS, CDR2 YYNGEE. There are 15 residues in the CDR3. The CDR3 spells CASKATGGHSTEAFF. The CDR3 nucleotides are TGTGCCAGCAAGGCGACAGGGGGTCACAGCACTGAAGCTTTCTTT.

This clonotype is medium-sized in the sample. The chain uses TRBV9 and TRBJ1-1, with a weak D call TRBD1 (5 bases). V was shortened by 4 bases and J by 5 bases, with 18 bases between the two germline ends. Germline assignment: CDR1 SGDLS and CDR2 YYNGEE. This CDR3 contains 15 residues. For the CDR3, the DNA is TGTGCCAGCAGCCCACAGGACGGATACGTGACTGAAGCTTTCTTT. The encoded protein is CASSPQDGYVTEAFF.

This clonotype has ten or more counts. The V call is TRBV9, the J call TRBJ1-5, with D perhaps matching TRBD1 (6 bases). This CDR3 comprises 13 residues. The germline V gene has CDR1 SGDLS and CDR2 YYNGEE. The V and J ends lost 4 bases and 4 bases respectively, with 9 bases between them. CDR3 sequence (DNA): TGTGCCAGCAGCACCCAGGGGAATCAGCCCCAGCATTTT. Amino acid sequence: CASSTQGNQPQHF.

This clonotype was observed at least ten times. The CDR3 loop is CASSSSGTSVETQYF. The DNA for the CDR3 is TGTGCCAGCAGCTCTTCCGGGACTAGCGTGGAGACCCAGTACTTC. The chain is built from TRBV9 and TRBJ2-5; 10 positions match TRBD2. The CDR3 is 15 residues long. Trimming cost V 4 bases and J 5 bases; bases outside gene matches: 8. CDR1 is SGDLS and CDR2 is YYNGEE in the germline V gene.